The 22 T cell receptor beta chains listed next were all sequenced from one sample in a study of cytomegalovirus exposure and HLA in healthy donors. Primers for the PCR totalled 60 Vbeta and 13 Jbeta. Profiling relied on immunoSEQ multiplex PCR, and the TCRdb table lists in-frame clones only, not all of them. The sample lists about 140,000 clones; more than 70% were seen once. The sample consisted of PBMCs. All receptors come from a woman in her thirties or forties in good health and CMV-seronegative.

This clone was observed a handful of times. CDR3: CASRLGGVQPQHF. In DNA form, the CDR3 reads TGTGCCAGCCGGCTCGGGGGGGTCCAGCCCCAGCATTTT. The chain uses TRBV2 and TRBJ1-5; D possibly corresponds to TRBD1 (5 bases). CDR1 and CDR2 from the germline V gene are SNHLY and FYNNEI. V was clipped by 8 bases and J by 7 bases, with 15 bases between them. The length of the CDR3 is 13 residues.

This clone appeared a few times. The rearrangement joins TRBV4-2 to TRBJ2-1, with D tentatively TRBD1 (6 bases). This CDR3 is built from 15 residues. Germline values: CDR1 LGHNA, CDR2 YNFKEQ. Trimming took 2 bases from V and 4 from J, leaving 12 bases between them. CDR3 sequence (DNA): TGTGCCAGCAGCCAACCGACAGGCCAGTACAATGAGCAGTTCTTC. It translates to CASSQPTGQYNEQFF.

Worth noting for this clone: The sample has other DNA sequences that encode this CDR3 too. CDR3 protein: CASTSRVRGEETQYF. The CDR3 region has the DNA TGTGCCAGCACTTCCCGAGTCAGGGGAGAGGAGACCCAGTACTTC. This chain connects TRBV27 to TRBJ2-5; a possible D gene is TRBD1 (6 bases). The CDR3 is made up of 15 amino acids. The germline V gene has CDR1 MNHEY and CDR2 SMNVEV (reference sequence). V lost 7 bases to trimming and J lost 5 bases, with 20 bases between them.

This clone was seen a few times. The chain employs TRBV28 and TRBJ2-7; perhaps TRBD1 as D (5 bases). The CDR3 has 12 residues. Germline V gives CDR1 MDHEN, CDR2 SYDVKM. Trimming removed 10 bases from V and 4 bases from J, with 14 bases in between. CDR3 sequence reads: CAILAKGYEQYF. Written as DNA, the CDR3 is TGTGCCATCCTTGCAAAGGGGTACGAGCAGTACTTC.

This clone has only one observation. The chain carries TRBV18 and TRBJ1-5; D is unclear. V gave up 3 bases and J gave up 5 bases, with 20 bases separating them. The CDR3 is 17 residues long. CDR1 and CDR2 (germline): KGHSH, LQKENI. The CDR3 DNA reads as TGTGCCAGCTCACCTCGTGGCGGTTCGCTGATTTATCAGCCCCAGCATTTT. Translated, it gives CASSPRGGSLIYQPQHF.

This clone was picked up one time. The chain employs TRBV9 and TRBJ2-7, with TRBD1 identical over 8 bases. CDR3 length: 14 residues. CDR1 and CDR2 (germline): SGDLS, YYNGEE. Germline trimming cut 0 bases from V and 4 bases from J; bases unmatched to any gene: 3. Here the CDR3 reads CASSVGRTGYEQYF. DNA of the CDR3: TGTGCCAGCAGCGTAGGCCGGACAGGGTACGAGCAGTACTTC.

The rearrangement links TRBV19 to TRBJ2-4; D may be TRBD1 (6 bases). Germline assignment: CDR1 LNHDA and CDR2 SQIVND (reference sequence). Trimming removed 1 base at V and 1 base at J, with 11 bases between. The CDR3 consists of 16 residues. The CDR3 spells CASSIGGRAAKNIQYF. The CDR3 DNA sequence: TGTGCCAGTAGTATAGGGGGGCGAGCCGCCAAAAACATTCAGTACTTC.

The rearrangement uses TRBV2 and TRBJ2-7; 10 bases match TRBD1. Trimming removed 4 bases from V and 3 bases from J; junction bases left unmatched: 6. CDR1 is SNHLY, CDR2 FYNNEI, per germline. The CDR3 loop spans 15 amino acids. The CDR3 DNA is TGTGCCAGCAGTGTACGGGGGACAGGGGACTACGAGCAGTACTTC. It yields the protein CASSVRGTGDYEQYF.

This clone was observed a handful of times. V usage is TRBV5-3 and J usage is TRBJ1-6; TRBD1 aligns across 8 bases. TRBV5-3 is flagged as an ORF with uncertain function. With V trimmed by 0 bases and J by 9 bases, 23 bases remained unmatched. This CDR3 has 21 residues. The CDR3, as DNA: TGTGCCAGAAGCTTGGGGACAGGGAAAGAGAGGACCTCGAGGGGAATTTCACCCCTCCACTTT. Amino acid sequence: CARSLGTGKERTSRGISPLHF.

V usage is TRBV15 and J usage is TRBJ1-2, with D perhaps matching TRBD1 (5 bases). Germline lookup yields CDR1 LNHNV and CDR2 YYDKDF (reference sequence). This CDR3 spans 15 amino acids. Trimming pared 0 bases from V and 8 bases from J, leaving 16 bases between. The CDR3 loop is CATSRDRGEKLGYTF. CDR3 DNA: TGTGCCACCAGCAGAGATAGGGGCGAAAAGCTAGGCTACACCTTC. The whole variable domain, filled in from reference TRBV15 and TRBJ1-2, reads DAMVIQNPRYQVTQFGKPVTLSCSQTLNHNVMYWYQQKSSQAPKLLFHYYDKDFNNEADTPDNFQSRRPNTSFCFLDIRSPGLGDTAMYLCATSRDRGEKLGYTFGSGTRLTVV.

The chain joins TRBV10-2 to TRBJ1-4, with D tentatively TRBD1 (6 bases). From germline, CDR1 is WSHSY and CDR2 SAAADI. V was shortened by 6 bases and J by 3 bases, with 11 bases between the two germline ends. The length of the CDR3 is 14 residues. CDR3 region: CASSTGSANEKLFF. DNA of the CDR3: TGCGCCAGCAGCACAGGGAGCGCTAATGAAAAACTGTTTTTT.

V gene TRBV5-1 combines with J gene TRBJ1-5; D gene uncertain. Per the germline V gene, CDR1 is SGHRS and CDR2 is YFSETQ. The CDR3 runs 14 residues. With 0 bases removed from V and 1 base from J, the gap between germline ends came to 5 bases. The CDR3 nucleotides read TGCGCCAGCAGCTTGGGGGAGAGCAATCAGCCCCAGCATTTT. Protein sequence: CASSLGESNQPQHF.

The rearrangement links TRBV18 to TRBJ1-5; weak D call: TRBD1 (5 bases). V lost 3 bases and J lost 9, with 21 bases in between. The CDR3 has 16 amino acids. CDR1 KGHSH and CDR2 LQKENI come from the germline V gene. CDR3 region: CASSPRGALHGGPQHF. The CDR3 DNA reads TGTGCCAGCTCACCGCGGGGCGCGCTCCACGGGGGGCCCCAGCATTTT.

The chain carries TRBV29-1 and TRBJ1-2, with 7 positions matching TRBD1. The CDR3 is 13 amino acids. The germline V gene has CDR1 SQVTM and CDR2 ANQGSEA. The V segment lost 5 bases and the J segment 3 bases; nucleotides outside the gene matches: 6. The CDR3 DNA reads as TGCAGCGTTATTCACCAGGGGGACTATGGCTACACCTTC. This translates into CSVIHQGDYGYTF.

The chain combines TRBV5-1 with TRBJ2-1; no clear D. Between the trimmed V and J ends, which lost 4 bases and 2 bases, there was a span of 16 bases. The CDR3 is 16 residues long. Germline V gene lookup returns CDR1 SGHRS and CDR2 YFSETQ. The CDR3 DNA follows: TGCGCCAGCAGCCCCCTAGGAGCGAACACCTACAATGAGCAGTTCTTC. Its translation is CASSPLGANTYNEQFF.

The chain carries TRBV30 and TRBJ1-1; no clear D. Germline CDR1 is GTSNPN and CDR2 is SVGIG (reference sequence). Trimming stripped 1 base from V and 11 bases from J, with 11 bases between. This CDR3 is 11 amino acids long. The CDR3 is CAWSERVEAFF. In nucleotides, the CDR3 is TGTGCCTGGAGTGAGCGGGTCGAGGCTTTCTTT.

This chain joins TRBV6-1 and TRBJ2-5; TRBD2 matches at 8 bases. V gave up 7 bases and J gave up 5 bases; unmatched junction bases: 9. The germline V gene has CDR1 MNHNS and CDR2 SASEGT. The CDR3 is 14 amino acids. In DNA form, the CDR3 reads TGTGCCAGCATTACCCGGGGGGGCCGGGAGACCCAGTACTTC. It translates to CASITRGGRETQYF.

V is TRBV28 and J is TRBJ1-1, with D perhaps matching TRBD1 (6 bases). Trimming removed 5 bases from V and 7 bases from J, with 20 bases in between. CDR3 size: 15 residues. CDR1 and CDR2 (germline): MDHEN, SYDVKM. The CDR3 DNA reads TGTGCCAGCAGTCCCCCAGGCAGGGGCTCCCTTGAAGCTTTCTTT. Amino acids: CASSPPGRGSLEAFF.

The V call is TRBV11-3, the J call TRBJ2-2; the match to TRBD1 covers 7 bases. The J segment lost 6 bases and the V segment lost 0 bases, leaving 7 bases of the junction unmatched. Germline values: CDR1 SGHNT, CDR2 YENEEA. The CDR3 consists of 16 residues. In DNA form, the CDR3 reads TGTGCCAGCAGCTTAGAAGGCCATCAGGGGGCCGGGGAGCTGTTTTTT. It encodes CASSLEGHQGAGELFF.

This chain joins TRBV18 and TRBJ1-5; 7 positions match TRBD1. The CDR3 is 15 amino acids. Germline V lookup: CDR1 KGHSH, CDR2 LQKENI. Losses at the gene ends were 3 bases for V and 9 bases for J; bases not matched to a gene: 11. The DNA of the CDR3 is TGTGCCAGCTCACCCAGAGGGGGCCTCCTGGGGCCCCAGCATTTT. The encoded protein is CASSPRGGLLGPQHF.

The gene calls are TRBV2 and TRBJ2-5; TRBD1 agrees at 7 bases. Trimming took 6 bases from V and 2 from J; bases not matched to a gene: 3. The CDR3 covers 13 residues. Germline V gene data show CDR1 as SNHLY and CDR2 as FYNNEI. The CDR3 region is CASRRDSQETQYF. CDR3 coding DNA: TGTGCCAGCAGACGGGACAGTCAAGAGACCCAGTACTTC. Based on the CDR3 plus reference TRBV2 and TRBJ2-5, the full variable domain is EPEVTQTPSHQVTQMGQEVILRCVPISNHLYFYWYRQILGQKVEFLVSFYNNEISEKSEIFDDQFSVERPDGSNFTLKIRSTKLEDSAMYFCASRRDSQETQYFGPGTRLLVL.

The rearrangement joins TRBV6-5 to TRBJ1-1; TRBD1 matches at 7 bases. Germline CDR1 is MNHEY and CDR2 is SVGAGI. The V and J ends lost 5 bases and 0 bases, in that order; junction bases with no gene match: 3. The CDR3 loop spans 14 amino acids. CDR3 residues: CASSPGQMNTEAFF. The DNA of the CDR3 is TGTGCCAGCAGTCCGGGACAGATGAACACTGAAGCTTTCTTT.